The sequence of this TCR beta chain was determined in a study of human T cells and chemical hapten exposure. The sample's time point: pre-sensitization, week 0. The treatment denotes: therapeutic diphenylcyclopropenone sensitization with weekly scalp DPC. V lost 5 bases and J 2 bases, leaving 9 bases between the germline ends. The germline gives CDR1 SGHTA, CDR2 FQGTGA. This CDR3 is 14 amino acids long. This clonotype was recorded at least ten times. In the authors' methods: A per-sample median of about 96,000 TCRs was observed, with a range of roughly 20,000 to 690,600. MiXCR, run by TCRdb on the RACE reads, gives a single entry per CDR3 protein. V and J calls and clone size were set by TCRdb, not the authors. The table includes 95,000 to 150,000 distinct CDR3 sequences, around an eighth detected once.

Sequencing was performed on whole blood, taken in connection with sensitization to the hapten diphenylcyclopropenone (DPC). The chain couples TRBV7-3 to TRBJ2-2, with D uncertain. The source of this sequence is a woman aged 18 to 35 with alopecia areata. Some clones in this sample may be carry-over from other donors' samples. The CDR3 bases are TGTGCCAGCAGCACCAGGTCCAACACCGGGGAGCTGTTTTTT. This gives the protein CASSTRSNTGELFF. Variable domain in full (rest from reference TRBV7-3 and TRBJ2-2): GAGVSQTPSNKVTEKGKYVELRCDPISGHTALYWYRQSLGQGPEFLIYFQGTGAADDSGLPNDRFFAVRPEGSVSTLKIQRTERGDSAVYLCASSTRSNTGELFFGEGSRLTVL.